These T cell receptor beta chains were read from a single sample in a study of cytomegalovirus exposure and HLA in healthy donors. The data were produced by immunoSEQ multiplex PCR, yet TCRdb's version contains in-frame clones alone and is incomplete. The sample table sets out 40,000 to 50,000 clones. Sequenced sample: PBMCs. Receptor source: a woman aged 40-49 years in good health and CMV-seronegative. CDR3s include the opening cysteine and the closing phenylalanine or tryptophan. Fields, in order: V gene, J gene, D gene, CDR3 protein, CDR3 DNA. The D gene is left open where the match is weak.

>TRBV19|TRBJ2-3|-
CASSMWSGGRTDTQYF
TGTGCCAGTAGTATGTGGAGCGGAGGACGCACAGATACGCAGTATTTT
>TRBV30|TRBJ2-7|-
CAWSKGSYEQYF
TGTGCCTGGAGTAAGGGGTCCTACGAGCAGTACTTC
>TRBV19|TRBJ2-7|TRBD2
CASMDSGGAEQYF
TGTGCCAGTATGGATAGCGGGGGGGCCGAGCAGTACTTC
>TRBV2|TRBJ1-5|TRBD1
CASSSLDRVYSNQPQHF
TGTGCCAGCAGCTCCCTTGACAGGGTTTATAGCAATCAGCCCCAGCATTTT
>TRBV9|TRBJ2-3|-
CASSPLRLNTDTQYF
TGTGCCAGCAGCCCCCTTAGACTTAACACAGATACGCAGTATTTT
>TRBV11-3|TRBJ2-3|-
CASSYRGSPDKQYF
TGTGCCAGCAGCTATCGAGGGTCCCCAGATAAGCAGTATTTT
>TRBV5-1|TRBJ1-2|-
CASSSGTYDTNYGYTF
TGCGCCAGCAGCTCCGGGACATACGACACCAACTATGGCTACACCTTC
>TRBV14|TRBJ2-7|-
CASSQVAGTPAYEQYF
TGTGCCAGCAGCCAAGTGGCCGGGACACCCGCCTACGAGCAGTACTTC
>TRBV13|TRBJ1-2|TRBD1
CASSIRTGTVNYGYTF
TGTGCCAGCAGCATCCGGACAGGAACCGTTAACTATGGCTACACCTTC
>TRBV6-1|TRBJ1-2|-
CASSHLLQGYGYTF
TGTGCCAGCAGCCACCTCTTACAGGGATATGGCTACACCTTC
>TRBV29-1|TRBJ2-7|TRBD1
CSARDSLTYEQYF
TGCAGCGCTCGGGACAGCCTTACCTACGAGCAGTACTTC
>TRBV11-2|TRBJ2-6|-
CASSNLVASGANVLTF
TGTGCCAGCAGCAACCTGGTAGCCTCTGGGGCCAACGTCCTGACTTTC
>TRBV7-3|TRBJ1-2|-
CASSPGGRGGYGYTF
TGTGCCAGCAGCCCTGGCGGGCGGGGAGGCTATGGCTACACCTTC
>TRBV7-9|TRBJ2-3|TRBD2
CASSDSGGETDTQYF
TGTGCCAGCAGCGATAGCGGGGGGGAGACAGATACGCAGTATTTT
>TRBV14|TRBJ2-7|-
CASSQGDGAYEQYF
TGTGCCAGCAGCCAAGGAGACGGAGCCTACGAGCAGTACTTC